The clone carrying this T cell receptor (beta chain) was seen a single time. Terminally differentiated effector memory CD45RA+ cells were excluded by CCR7 positive selection of CD45RO-negative cells. The data were obtained in a study of shared clonotypes between healthy human individuals. Here immunoSEQ multiplex PCR was the method, and the copy in TCRdb shows in-frame clones only, minus some. This sample has about 680,000 clones, with 92% found just once. The CDR3 totals 17 residues. The V end was cut by 0 bases, the J end by 5 bases, with 20 bases between. Germline V CDR1 and CDR2: SGHAT, FQNNGV. The V call is TRBV11-2, the J call TRBJ2-7, with a tentative D call TRBD2 (5 bases). This clonotype originated in a man aged 30 to 45 in good health. Material for sequencing was naive CD8+ T cells sorted from blood. CDR3 coding DNA: TGTGCCAGCAGCTTAGATCTCGGGGATTTAGGCATCCACGAGCAGTACTTC. It encodes CASSLDLGDLGIHEQYF.